A selection of T cell receptor beta chains follows, all from one sample in a study of a mutant IDH1 vaccine in newly diagnosed glioma. These receptors' targets are unknown. The method was immunoSEQ multiplex PCR; TCRdb's version includes in-frame clones alone and lacks a portion of them. The sample has about 94,000 clones, just under 90% seen once. Source: PBMCs, taken from a glioma patient whose treatment included an IDH1 peptide vaccine. The receptor set was obtained from a woman aged 45 to 65 with glioma. CDR3s include the opening cysteine and the closing phenylalanine or tryptophan. A D gene is named only where the DNA matches it firmly. Expanded clones get a size class; other rows say once, few or many, or leave the size out.

D,J,V,size,CDR3,DNA
-,TRBJ2-3,TRBV14,-,CASSQGRGADGPIGSTQYF,TGTGCCAGCAGCCAAGGGCGTGGCGCGGATGGACCCATTGGGAGTACGCAGTATTTT
TRBD1,TRBJ2-5,TRBV6-1,-,CASSTGTGYQETQYF,TGTGCCAGCAGTACCGGGACAGGGTACCAAGAGACCCAGTACTTC
TRBD1,TRBJ1-2,TRBV7-3,few,CASSLGQGRGYTF,TGTGCCAGCAGCCTAGGACAGGGCAGAGGCTACACCTTC
TRBD2,TRBJ2-2,TRBV4-2,-,CASSHSRGEGYTGELFF,TGTGCCAGCAGCCATTCCCGTGGGGAGGGGTACACCGGGGAGCTGTTTTTT
-,TRBJ1-6,TRBV6-1,-,CASSDNRYNSPLHF,TGTGCCAGCAGTGACAATCGGTATAATTCACCCCTCCACTTT
-,TRBJ1-3,TRBV21-1,-,CASSTGCSGNTIYF,TGTGCCAGCTCCACAGGGTGCTCTGGAAACACCATATATTTT
TRBD1,TRBJ1-2,TRBV5-1,few,CASSMDRGTNYGYTF,TGCGCCAGCAGCATGGACAGGGGGACCAACTATGGCTACACCTTC
-,TRBJ1-1,TRBV7-3,-,CASSLPGTEAFF,TGTGCCAGCAGCTTGCCGGGTACAGAAGCTTTCTTT
-,TRBJ2-7,TRBV19,-,CASSIVRGPSYEQYF,TGTGCCAGTAGTATAGTGCGGGGGCCCTCCTACGAGCAGTACTTC
-,TRBJ1-6,TRBV5-6,-,CASSLTGNSPLHF,TGTGCCAGCAGCTTGACCGGGAATTCACCCCTCCACTTT
-,TRBJ2-5,TRBV18,-,CASSANWGQETQYF,TGTGCCAGCTCAGCCAATTGGGGTCAAGAGACCCAGTACTTC
-,TRBJ2-5,TRBV20-1,-,CSASPGETQYF,TGCAGTGCTAGCCCCGGAGAGACCCAGTACTTC
-,TRBJ1-4,TRBV5-3,-,CASSLGGDSNEKLFF,TGTGCCAGCAGCTTAGGAGGGGACTCTAATGAAAAACTGTTTTTT
-,TRBJ1-1,TRBV7-3,once,CASSFSTNTEAFF,TGTGCCAGCAGCTTTTCCACGAACACTGAAGCTTTCTTT
-,TRBJ1-5,TRBV5-6,-,CASSLGPHRDQPQHF,TGTGCCAGCAGCTTGGGGCCCCATAGGGATCAGCCCCAGCATTTT
TRBD1,TRBJ2-1,TRBV9,-,CASSEGQGVNEQFF,TGTGCCAGCAGCGAGGGACAGGGGGTCAATGAGCAGTTCTTC